The 15 T cell receptor beta chains in this list originate from one sample, sequenced in a study of neoadjuvant anti-PD-1 for oral cavity cancer. Clones were sequenced by immunoSEQ multiplex PCR, and TCRdb holds only the in-frame ones, with some missing. The sample yields 80,000 to 95,000 clones, more than 80% seen once. Sequencing used PBMCs, obtained before nivolumab (anti-PD-1) treatment. All receptors derive from a person aged 35 to 85 with oral cavity squamous cell carcinoma.

The chain couples TRBV7-8 to TRBJ2-1, with D unresolved. The germline V gene has CDR1 SGHVS and CDR2 FQNEAQ. Trimming cost V 2 bases and J 6 bases, with 5 bases left between them. CDR3 length: 12 amino acids. CDR3 DNA sequence: TGTGCCAGCAGCTTATTTGCCAATGAGCAGTTCTTC. It is translated as CASSLFANEQFF.

This clone was detected a few times. This chain joins TRBV5-5 and TRBJ2-7; D remains unclear. This CDR3 region has 14 residues. CDR1 is SGHKS, CDR2 YYEKEE, per germline (reference sequence). With 1 base removed from V and 2 bases from J, the gap between germline ends came to 10 bases. CDR3 coding DNA: TGTGCCAGCAGCTTGAAGGATTTTACCTACGAGCAGTACTTC. This translates into CASSLKDFTYEQYF.

This chain links TRBV11-2 with TRBJ2-2; 8 bases map to TRBD2. Germline V lookup: CDR1 SGHAT, CDR2 FQNNGV. Germline trimming cut 4 bases from V and 6 bases from J; bases unmatched to any gene: 4. The length of the CDR3 is 14 residues. As DNA, the CDR3 is TGTGCCAGCAGCTCAGCGGGAGTCGCCGGGGAGCTGTTTTTT. Translating gives CASSSAGVAGELFF. The full variable domain, rest sourced from reference TRBV11-2 and TRBJ2-2, is EAGVAQSPRYKIIEKRQSVAFWCNPISGHATLYWYQQILGQGPKLLIQFQNNGVVDDSQLPKDRFSAERLKGVDSTLKIQPAKLEDSAVYLCASSSAGVAGELFFGEGSRLTVL.

This clone was seen only once. The chain uses TRBV27 and TRBJ2-2, with 10 bases identical to TRBD1. V lost 6 bases to trimming and J lost 6 bases; unmatched junction nucleotides: 4. The CDR3 loop spans 14 amino acids. The germline V gene encodes CDR1 MNHEY and CDR2 SMNVEV (reference sequence). CDR3 sequence reads: CASSQDRGAGELFF. CDR3 sequence (DNA): TGTGCCAGCAGCCAGGACAGGGGGGCCGGGGAGCTGTTTTTT.

The chain is built from TRBV6-6 and TRBJ2-4; D is uncertain. Germline assignment: CDR1 MNHNY and CDR2 SVGAGI (reference sequence). The V end lost 4 bases, the J end lost 7 bases, and 14 bases lay between the germline ends. CDR3 length equals 14 residues. CDR3 nucleotide sequence: TGTGCCAGCAGTTCGCCAAAATATGGGAACATTCAGTACTTC. Translating gives CASSSPKYGNIQYF.

The gene calls are TRBV19 and TRBJ2-7; maybe TRBD1 (8 bases). V lost 4 bases and J lost 5, with 21 bases in between. This CDR3 has 16 amino acids. CDR1 is LNHDA and CDR2 is SQIVND in the germline V gene (reference sequence). DNA for the CDR3: TGTGCCAGTAGTACTGGGGGAGGGACAGGACCCCACGAGCAGTACTTC. Amino acids: CASSTGGGTGPHEQYF.

This chain joins TRBV7-3 and TRBJ2-6, with D perhaps matching TRBD1 (5 bases). Germline lookup yields CDR1 SGHTA and CDR2 FQGTGA. V was pared by 8 bases and J by 2 bases, with 10 bases between. The CDR3 loop spans 14 amino acids. CDR3 sequence reads: CASCEGAGANVLTF. The CDR3 coding sequence is TGTGCCAGCTGTGAAGGGGCTGGGGCCAACGTCCTGACTTTC.

The J gene is TRBJ1-1, the V gene TRBV11-3; D not certain. The germline V and J ends were trimmed by 4 bases and 2 bases, with 8 bases remaining between them. Germline CDR1 reads SGHNT; CDR2 reads YENEEA. The CDR3 spans 13 residues. CDR3: CASSSQTNTEAFF. The DNA of the CDR3 is TGTGCCAGCAGCTCCCAAACTAACACTGAAGCTTTCTTT.

The CDR3 spells CASSSRDRGTYEQYF. The CDR3 DNA reads TGTGCCAGCAGCTCCCGGGACAGGGGCACCTACGAGCAGTACTTC. The J gene is TRBJ2-7, the V gene TRBV11-2, with 10 nucleotides matching TRBD1. Germline-derived CDR1 and CDR2 are SGHAT and FQNNGV. The CDR3 totals 15 residues. V shed 4 bases and J 2 bases; nucleotides not matched to a gene: 5.

This rearrangement joins TRBV27 to TRBJ2-7; 7 nucleotides align to TRBD1. V dropped 7 bases and J dropped 3; count of bases not matched to a gene: 12. Germline V CDR1 and CDR2: MNHEY, SMNVEV (reference sequence). CDR3 length: 15 residues. Here the CDR3 DNA reads TGTGCCAGCACCCCCACAGGGGCCATCGACTACGAGCAGTACTTC. Its translation: CASTPTGAIDYEQYF.

This chain uses TRBV2 with TRBJ2-5; D is ambiguous. Trimming stripped 6 bases from V and 4 bases from J, with 12 bases between. The V gene's germline CDR1 is SNHLY and CDR2 FYNNEI. This CDR3 is 13 amino acids long. The CDR3 region is CASSWGRIETQYF. CDR3 bases: TGTGCCAGCAGCTGGGGTAGAATAGAGACCCAGTACTTC.

This clone was picked up a small number of times. The rearrangement links TRBV10-3 to TRBJ1-4, with D hard to call. Germline CDR1 reads ENHRY; CDR2 reads SYGVKD. The CDR3 runs 13 residues. Trimming left V 0 bases short and J 7 bases short, with 6 bases between. The CDR3 region is CAISESGSEKLFF. The DNA for the CDR3 is TGTGCCATCAGTGAGTCGGGAAGTGAAAAACTGTTTTTT.

This chain links TRBV27 with TRBJ1-2; D gene unclear. CDR1 MNHEY and CDR2 SMNVEV come from the germline V gene (reference sequence). V was trimmed by 0 bases and J by 7 bases, leaving 18 bases between them. The CDR3 has 16 residues. For the CDR3, the DNA is TGTGCCAGCAGTTTATCTTGGGGAGGGAGAGAATCTGGCTACACCTTC. This sequence encodes CASSLSWGGRESGYTF.

This clone was seen more than once but under ten times. The gene calls are TRBV27 and TRBJ2-7; TRBD1 matches at 10 bases. The CDR3 covers 14 residues. Looked up from germline, CDR1 is MNHEY and CDR2 is SMNVEV (reference sequence). Unmatched junction bases numbered 2, after V lost 3 bases and J lost 3 bases. CDR3 sequence (DNA): TGTGCCAGCAGTTTTTGGGACAGGGGCTACGAGCAGTACTTC. This encodes CASSFWDRGYEQYF.

This rearrangement joins TRBV9 to TRBJ2-7, with TRBD2 matching 9 bases. With 4 bases clipped from V and 0 bases from J, the junction kept 5 bases outside the gene matches. Germline V CDR1 and CDR2: SGDLS, YYNGEE. The CDR3 sequence is 15 residues long. The CDR3 nucleotides are TGTGCCAGCAGCCCCACTAGCGGGCACTCCTACGAGCAGTACTTC. It encodes CASSPTSGHSYEQYF. The variable domain in full, completed from reference TRBV9 and TRBJ2-7, reads DSGVTQTPKHLITATGQRVTLRCSPRSGDLSVYWYQQSLDQGLQFLIQYYNGEERAKGNILERFSAQQFPDLHSELNLSSLELGDSALYFCASSPTSGHSYEQYFGPGTRLTVT.